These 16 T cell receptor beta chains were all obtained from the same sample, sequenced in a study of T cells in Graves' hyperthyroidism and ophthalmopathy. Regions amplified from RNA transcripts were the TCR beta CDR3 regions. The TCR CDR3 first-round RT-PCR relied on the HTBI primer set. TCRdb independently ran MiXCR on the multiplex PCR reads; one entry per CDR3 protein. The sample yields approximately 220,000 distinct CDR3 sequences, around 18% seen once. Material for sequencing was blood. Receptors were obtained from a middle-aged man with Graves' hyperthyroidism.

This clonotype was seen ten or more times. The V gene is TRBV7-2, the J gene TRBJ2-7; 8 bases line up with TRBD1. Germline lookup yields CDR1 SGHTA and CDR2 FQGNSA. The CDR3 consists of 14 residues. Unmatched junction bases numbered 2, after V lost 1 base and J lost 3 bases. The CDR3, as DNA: TGTGCCAGCAGCTTAGATGGACAGGGCTACGAGCAGTACTTC. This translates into CASSLDGQGYEQYF.

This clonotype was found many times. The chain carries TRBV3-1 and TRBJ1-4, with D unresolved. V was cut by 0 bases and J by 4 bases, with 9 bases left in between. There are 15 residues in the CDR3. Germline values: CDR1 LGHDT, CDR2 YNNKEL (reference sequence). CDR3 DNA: TGTGCCAGCAGCCAAGATACGGTGATTAATGAAAAACTGTTTTTT. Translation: CASSQDTVINEKLFF. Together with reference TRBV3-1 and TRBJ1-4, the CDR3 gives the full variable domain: DTAVSQTPKYLVTQMGNDKSIKCEQNLGHDTMYWYKQDSKKFLKIMFSYNNKELIINETVPNRFSPKSPDKAHLNLHINSLELGDSAVYFCASSQDTVINEKLFFGSGTQLSVL.

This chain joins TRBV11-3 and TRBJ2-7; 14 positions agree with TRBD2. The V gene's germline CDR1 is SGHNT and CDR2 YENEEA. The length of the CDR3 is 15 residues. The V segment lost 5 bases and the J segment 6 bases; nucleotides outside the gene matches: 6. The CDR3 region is CASSPGTSGSREQYF. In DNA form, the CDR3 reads TGTGCCAGCAGCCCAGGGACTAGCGGGAGTCGCGAGCAGTACTTC.

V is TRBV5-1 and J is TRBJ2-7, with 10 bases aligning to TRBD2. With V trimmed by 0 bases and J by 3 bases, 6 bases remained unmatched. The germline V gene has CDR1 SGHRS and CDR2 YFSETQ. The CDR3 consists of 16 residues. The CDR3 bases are TGCGCCAGCAGCTTGGCCCCCGCTAGCGGGAGCTACGAGCAGTACTTC. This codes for CASSLAPASGSYEQYF.

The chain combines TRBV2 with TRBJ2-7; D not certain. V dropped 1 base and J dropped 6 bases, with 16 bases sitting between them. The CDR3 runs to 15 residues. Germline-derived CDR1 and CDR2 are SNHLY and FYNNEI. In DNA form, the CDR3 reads TGTGCCAGCAGTGAAGAAGGATGGCCCCTCCGCGAGCAGTACTTC. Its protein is CASSEEGWPLREQYF. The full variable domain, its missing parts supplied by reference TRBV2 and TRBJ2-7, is EPEVTQTPSHQVTQMGQEVILRCVPISNHLYFYWYRQILGQKVEFLVSFYNNEISEKSEIFDDQFSVERPDGSNFTLKIRSTKLEDSAMYFCASSEEGWPLREQYFGPGTRLTVT.

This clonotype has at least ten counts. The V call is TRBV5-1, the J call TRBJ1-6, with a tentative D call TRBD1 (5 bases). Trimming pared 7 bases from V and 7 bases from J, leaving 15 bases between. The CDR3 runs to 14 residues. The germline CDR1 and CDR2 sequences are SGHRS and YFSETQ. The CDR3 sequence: CASFPGPENSPLHF. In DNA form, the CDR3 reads TGCGCCAGCTTCCCGGGACCGGAAAATTCACCCCTCCACTTT.

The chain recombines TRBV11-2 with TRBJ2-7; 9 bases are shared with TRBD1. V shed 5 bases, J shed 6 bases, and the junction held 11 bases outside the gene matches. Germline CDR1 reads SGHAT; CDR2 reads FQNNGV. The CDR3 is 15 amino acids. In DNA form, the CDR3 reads TGTGCCAGCAGCCCCCGGGCGAGACAGGGGGGCGAGCAGTACTTC. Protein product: CASSPRARQGGEQYF.

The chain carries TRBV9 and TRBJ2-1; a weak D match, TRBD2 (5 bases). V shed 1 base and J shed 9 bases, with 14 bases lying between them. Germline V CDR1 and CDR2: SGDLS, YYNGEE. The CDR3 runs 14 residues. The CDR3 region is CASSVFFGETEQFF. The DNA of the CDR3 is TGTGCCAGCAGCGTATTTTTCGGGGAGACTGAGCAGTTCTTC.

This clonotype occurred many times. Here the CDR3 DNA reads TGTGCCAGCAGGGGGACAGGAAGAAACTATGGCTACACCTTC. Its protein product is CASRGTGRNYGYTF. The rearrangement uses TRBV27 and TRBJ1-2, with 8 bases fitting TRBD1. Unmatched junction bases numbered 5, after V lost 6 bases and J lost 2 bases. Germline V CDR1 and CDR2: MNHEY, SMNVEV (reference sequence). The CDR3 covers 14 residues.

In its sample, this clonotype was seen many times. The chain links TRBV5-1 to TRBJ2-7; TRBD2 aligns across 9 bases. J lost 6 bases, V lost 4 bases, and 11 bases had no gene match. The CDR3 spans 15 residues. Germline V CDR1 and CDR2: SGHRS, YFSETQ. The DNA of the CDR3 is TGCGCCAGCAGCCCGGCGGGGGGGGAGTGGAGCGAGCAGTACTTC. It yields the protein CASSPAGGEWSEQYF.

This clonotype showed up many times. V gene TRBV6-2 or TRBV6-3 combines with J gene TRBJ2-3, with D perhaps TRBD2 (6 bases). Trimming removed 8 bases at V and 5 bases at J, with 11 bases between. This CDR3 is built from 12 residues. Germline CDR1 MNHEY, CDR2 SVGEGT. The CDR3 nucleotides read TGTGCCAGCGGGGACTTACAAGATACGCAGTATTTT. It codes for CASGDLQDTQYF.

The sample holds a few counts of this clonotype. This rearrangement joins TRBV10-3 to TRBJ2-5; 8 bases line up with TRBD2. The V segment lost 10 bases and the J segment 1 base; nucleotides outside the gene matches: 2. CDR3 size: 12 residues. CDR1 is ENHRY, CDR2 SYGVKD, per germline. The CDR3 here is CATGLAQETQYF. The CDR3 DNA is TGTGCCACCGGACTAGCCCAAGAGACCCAGTACTTC.

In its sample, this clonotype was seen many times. The CDR3 protein is CASSLDGREGDEQFF. In nucleotides, the CDR3 is TGTGCCAGCAGCTTGGATGGCAGGGAGGGCGATGAGCAGTTCTTC. The chain combines TRBV5-5 with TRBJ2-1; TRBD2 aligns across 7 bases. The germline V gene has CDR1 SGHKS and CDR2 YYEKEE (reference sequence). Trimming cost V 0 bases and J 8 bases; bases outside gene matches: 8. CDR3 length: 15 residues.

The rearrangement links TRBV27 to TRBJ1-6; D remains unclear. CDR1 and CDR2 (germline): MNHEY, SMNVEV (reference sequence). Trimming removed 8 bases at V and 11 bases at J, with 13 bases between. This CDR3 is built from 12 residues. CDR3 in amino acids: CASGPTVPPLHF. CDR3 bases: TGTGCCAGCGGCCCCACGGTTCCACCCCTCCACTTT.

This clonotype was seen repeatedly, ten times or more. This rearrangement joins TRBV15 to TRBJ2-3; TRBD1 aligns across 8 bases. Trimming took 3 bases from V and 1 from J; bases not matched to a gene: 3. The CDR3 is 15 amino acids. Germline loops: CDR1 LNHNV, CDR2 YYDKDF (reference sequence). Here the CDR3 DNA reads TGTGCCACCAGCAGTGACAGGGGAGGCACAGATACGCAGTATTTT. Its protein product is CATSSDRGGTDTQYF.

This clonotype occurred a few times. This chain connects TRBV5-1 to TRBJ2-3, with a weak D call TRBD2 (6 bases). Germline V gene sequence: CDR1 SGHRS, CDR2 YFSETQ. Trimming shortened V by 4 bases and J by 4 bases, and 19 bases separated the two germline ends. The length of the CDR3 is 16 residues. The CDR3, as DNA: TGCGCCAGCAGCCCGACTCTCGGGGGTTTCGCAGATACGCAGTATTTT. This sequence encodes CASSPTLGGFADTQYF. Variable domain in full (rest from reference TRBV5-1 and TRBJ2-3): KAGVTQTPRYLIKTRGQQVTLSCSPISGHRSVSWYQQTPGQGLQFLFEYFSETQRNKGNFPGRFSGRQFSNSRSEMNVSTLELGDSALYLCASSPTLGGFADTQYFGPGTRLTVL.